The text below deals with one TCR beta chain. Per the germline V gene, CDR1 is SGHAT and CDR2 is FQNNGV. J was trimmed by 2 bases and V by 5 bases; bases with no gene match: 4. There are 14 residues in the CDR3. This specimen belongs to a study of blood T cells in healthy people across ages. Together with a sample-barcoded 5' primer, a J-beta primer mix was included in a second PCR lasting about 7 to 11 cycles. MiXCR, applied by TCRdb to the 5' RACE reads, yields one record per CDR3 protein. Among some 690,000 distinct CDR3 sequences listed, about 20% were seen once. The sample taken for sequencing was blood. The chain carries TRBV11-2 and TRBJ2-3; TRBD2 matches at 7 bases. This clonotype was obtained from a man between 65 and 80 years old in good health. Here the CDR3 reads CASSRGDNTDTQYF. CDR3 sequence (DNA): TGTGCCAGCAGCCGGGGGGATAACACAGATACGCAGTATTTT.